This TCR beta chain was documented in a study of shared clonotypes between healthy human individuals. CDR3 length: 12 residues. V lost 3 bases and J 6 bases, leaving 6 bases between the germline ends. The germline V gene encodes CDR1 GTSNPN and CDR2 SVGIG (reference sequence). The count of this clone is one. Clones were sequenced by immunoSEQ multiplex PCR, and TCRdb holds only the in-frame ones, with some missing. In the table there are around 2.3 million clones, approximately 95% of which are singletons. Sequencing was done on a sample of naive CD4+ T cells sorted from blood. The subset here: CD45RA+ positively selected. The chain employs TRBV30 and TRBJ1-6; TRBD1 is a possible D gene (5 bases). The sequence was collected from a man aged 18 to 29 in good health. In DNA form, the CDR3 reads TGTGCCTGGAGGACAGCTAATTCACCCCTCCACTTT. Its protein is CAWRTANSPLHF.